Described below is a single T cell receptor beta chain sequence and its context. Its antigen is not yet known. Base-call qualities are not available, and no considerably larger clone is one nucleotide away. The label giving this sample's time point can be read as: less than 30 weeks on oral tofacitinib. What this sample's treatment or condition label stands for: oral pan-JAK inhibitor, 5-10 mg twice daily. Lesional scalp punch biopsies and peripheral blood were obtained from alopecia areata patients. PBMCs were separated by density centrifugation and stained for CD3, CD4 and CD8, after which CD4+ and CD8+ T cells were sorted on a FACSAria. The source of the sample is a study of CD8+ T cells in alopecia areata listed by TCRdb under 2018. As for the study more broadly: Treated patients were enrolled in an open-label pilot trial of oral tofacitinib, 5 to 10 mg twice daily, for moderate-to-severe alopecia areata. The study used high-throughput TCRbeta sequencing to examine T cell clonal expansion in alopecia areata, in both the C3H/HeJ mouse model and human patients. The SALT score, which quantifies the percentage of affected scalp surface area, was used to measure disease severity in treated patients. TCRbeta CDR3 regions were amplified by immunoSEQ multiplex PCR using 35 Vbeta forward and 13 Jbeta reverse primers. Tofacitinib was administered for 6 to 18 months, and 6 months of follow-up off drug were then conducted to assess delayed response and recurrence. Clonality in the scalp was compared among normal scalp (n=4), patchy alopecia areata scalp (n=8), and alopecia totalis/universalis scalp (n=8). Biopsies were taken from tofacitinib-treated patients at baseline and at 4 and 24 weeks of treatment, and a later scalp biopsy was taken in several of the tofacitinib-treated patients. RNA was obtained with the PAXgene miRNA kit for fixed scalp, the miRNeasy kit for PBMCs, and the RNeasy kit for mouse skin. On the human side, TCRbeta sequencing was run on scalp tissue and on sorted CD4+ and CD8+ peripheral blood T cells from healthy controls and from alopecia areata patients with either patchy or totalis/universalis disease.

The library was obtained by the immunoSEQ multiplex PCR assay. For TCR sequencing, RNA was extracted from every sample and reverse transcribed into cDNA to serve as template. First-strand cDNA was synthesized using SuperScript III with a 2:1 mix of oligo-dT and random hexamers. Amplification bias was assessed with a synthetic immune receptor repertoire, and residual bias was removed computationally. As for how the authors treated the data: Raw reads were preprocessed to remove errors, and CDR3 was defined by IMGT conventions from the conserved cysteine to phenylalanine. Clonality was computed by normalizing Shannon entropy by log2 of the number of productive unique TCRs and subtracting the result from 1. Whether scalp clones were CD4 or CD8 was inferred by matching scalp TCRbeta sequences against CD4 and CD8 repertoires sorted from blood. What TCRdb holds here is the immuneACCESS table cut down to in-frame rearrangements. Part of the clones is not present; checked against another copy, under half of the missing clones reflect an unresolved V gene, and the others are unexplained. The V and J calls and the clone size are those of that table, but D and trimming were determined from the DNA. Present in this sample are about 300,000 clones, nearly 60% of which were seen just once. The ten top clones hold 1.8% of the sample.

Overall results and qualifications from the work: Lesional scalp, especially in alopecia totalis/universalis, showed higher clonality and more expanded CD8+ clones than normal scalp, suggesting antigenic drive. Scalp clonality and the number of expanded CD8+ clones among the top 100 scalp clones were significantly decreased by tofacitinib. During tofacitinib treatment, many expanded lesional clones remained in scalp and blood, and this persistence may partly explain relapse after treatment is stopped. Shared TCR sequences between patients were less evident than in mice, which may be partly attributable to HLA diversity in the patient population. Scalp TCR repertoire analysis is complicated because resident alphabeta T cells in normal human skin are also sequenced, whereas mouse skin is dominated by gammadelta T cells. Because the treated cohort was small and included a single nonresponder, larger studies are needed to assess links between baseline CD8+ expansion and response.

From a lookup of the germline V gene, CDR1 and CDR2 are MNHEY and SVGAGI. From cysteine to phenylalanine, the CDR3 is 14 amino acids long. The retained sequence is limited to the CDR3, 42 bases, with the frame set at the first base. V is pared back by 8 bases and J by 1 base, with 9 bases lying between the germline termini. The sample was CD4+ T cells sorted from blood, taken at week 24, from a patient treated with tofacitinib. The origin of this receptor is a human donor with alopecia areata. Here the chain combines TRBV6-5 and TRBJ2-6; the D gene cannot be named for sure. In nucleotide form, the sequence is TGTGCCAGCCGACAAACATCTGGGGCCAACGTCCTGACTTTC. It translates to CASRQTSGANVLTF.